The following is a T cell receptor (beta chain) sequence with its context. These data belong to a study of T-cell reconstitution after alpha-beta-depleted transplantation in children. The CDR3 runs 14 residues. Germline CDR1 is MNHEY and CDR2 is SVGEGT. With 2 bases clipped from V and 11 bases from J, the junction kept 7 bases outside the gene matches. Researchers prepared the TCRbeta library using unique molecular identifiers, the study reports. One entry per CDR3 protein results from TCRdb running MiXCR on the PCR reads. Among roughly 610,000 distinct CDR3 sequences listed, roughly 10% were seen once.

The chain couples TRBV6-2 or TRBV6-3 to TRBJ2-1, with 9 nucleotides matching TRBD2. Sequencing used PBMCs from the stem cell graft donor, obtained from the stem cell graft. This clonotype was obtained from a human donor who donated a stem cell graft to a child with acute myeloid leukemia. The CDR3 DNA sequence: TGTGCCAGCAGTTACACTAGCGGGCCGTCGAAGCAGTTCTTC. This translates into CASSYTSGPSKQFF.